This TCR beta chain was sequenced during a study of OX40 agonist ivuxolimab in advanced cancers. Losses at the gene ends were 1 base for V and 5 bases for J; bases not matched to a gene: 2. Germline V gene data show CDR1 as SGHRS and CDR2 as YFSETQ. This CDR3 region has 15 residues. Using immunoSEQ multiplex PCR, the repertoire was profiled, and TCRdb retains in-frame clones only, with some absent. The profile shows some 70,000 clones, 80% of them singletons. V is TRBV5-1 and J is TRBJ1-4, with 10 bases aligning to TRBD1. This receptor was identified in an adult with an advanced solid tumor such as melanoma, head and neck, liver or kidney cancer. Sequences were derived from CD4+ or CD8+ T cells sorted from blood, sampled in a trial of the OX40 agonist ivuxolimab. CDR3 nucleotides: TGCGCCAGCAGCTTGTTGGGACAGGGGAATGAAAAACTGTTTTTT. Its protein is CASSLLGQGNEKLFF.